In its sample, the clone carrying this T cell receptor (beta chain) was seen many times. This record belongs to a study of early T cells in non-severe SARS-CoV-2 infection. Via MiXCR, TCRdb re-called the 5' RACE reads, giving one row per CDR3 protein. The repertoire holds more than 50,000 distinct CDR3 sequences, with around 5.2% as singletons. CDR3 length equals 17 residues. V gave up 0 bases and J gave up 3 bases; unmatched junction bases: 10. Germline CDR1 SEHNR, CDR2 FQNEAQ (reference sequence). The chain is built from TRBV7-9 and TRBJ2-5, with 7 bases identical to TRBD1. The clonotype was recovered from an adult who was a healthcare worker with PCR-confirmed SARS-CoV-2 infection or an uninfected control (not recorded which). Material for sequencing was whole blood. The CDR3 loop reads CASSLAQIGTDKETQYF. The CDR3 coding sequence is TGTGCCAGCAGCTTAGCTCAGATCGGGACAGACAAAGAGACCCAGTACTTC.